Listed here are 9 T cell receptor beta chains from one sample, sequenced in a study of blood T cell repertoires in COVID-19. Data came from immunoSEQ multiplex PCR; TCRdb stores just in-frame clones and leaves some out. The sample lists 200,000 to 250,000 clones; over 75% were seen once. The sample comprised peripheral blood. These receptors were taken from a human donor in a cohort sampled during active COVID-19.

The chain recombines TRBV2 with TRBJ2-1, with TRBD2 matching 9 bases. Germline loops: CDR1 SNHLY, CDR2 FYNNEI. After removal of 8 bases from V and 5 bases from J, the junction contained 16 bases not matched to a gene. The CDR3 is made up of 17 amino acids. As DNA, the CDR3 is TGTGCCAGCTCCCGGGTGGCGGGGGGGCCCCCCGACAATGAGCAGTTCTTC. It yields the protein CASSRVAGGPPDNEQFF.

This clone has only one observation. This chain links TRBV15 with TRBJ2-7, with a possible D match to TRBD2 (5 bases). The CDR3 totals 12 residues. Trimming shortened V by 2 bases and J by 6 bases, and 8 bases separated the two germline ends. Germline V lookup: CDR1 LNHNV, CDR2 YYDKDF (reference sequence). CDR3 residues: CATSRPRGEQYF. CDR3 nucleotides: TGTGCCACCAGCAGACCTCGGGGCGAGCAGTACTTC.

This clone has only one observation. This chain uses TRBV5-4 with TRBJ2-1, with 7 bases fitting TRBD1. After removal of 5 bases from V and 7 bases from J, the junction contained 15 bases not matched to a gene. The germline gives CDR1 SGHNT, CDR2 YYREEE (reference sequence). The CDR3 is made up of 16 amino acids. The CDR3 is CASSPPTGQIGNEQFF. DNA for the CDR3: TGTGCCAGCAGTCCCCCGACAGGGCAAATCGGTAATGAGCAGTTCTTC.

The chain links TRBV6-6 to TRBJ2-3; 7 bases align to TRBD1. V was pared by 7 bases and J by 0 bases, with 7 bases of the junction left unmatched. The V gene's germline CDR1 is MNHNY and CDR2 SVGAGI (reference sequence). The CDR3 contains 15 residues. Here the CDR3 reads CASTLLGQSTDTQYF. In DNA, the CDR3 is TGTGCCAGCACCCTACTGGGACAGAGCACAGATACGCAGTATTTT.

The chain is built from TRBV5-1 and TRBJ2-3; TRBD1 aligns across 7 bases. Trimming at V came to 0 bases and at J to 4 bases, leaving 14 bases not matched to a gene. Germline lookup yields CDR1 SGHRS and CDR2 YFSETQ. The CDR3 is 18 residues long. Written as DNA, the CDR3 is TGCGCCAGCAGCTTGGTAGAGGCGCCGACAGGGAGCGCAGATACGCAGTATTTT. Its translation is CASSLVEAPTGSADTQYF.

The chain has TRBV5-4 and TRBJ2-2; D not certain. The CDR3 contains 14 residues. Trimming removed 5 bases at V and 0 bases at J, with 8 bases between. CDR1 is SGHNT, CDR2 YYREEE, per germline (reference sequence). The CDR3 loop reads CASRSAANTGELFF. CDR3 coding DNA: TGTGCCAGCAGAAGTGCAGCGAACACCGGGGAGCTGTTTTTT.

The gene calls are TRBV28 and TRBJ1-1; 9 bases are a match to TRBD1. This CDR3 has 13 amino acids. The J segment lost 11 bases and the V segment lost 5 bases, leaving 9 bases of the junction unmatched. CDR1 and CDR2 from the germline V gene are MDHEN and SYDVKM. This chain's CDR3 is CASSNSDRGLAFF. CDR3 bases: TGTGCCAGCAGTAACTCGGACAGGGGTTTGGCTTTCTTT.

The chain carries TRBV5-4 and TRBJ2-1; the D gene is possibly TRBD2 (5 bases). The CDR3 sequence is 17 residues long. Germline V gene sequence: CDR1 SGHNT, CDR2 YYREEE (reference sequence). Trimming took off 0 bases at V and 0 bases at J, with 13 bases between the two ends. In DNA, the CDR3 is TGTGCCAGCAGCTTGGATTGGCGGGCTAGCTCCTACAATGAGCAGTTCTTC. This gives the protein CASSLDWRASSYNEQFF.

The chain carries TRBV12-3 or TRBV12-4 and TRBJ2-7; unclear D gene. Trimming cost V 5 bases and J 3 bases, with 11 bases left between them. The CDR3 extends over 13 amino acids. In DNA form, the CDR3 reads TGTGCCAGCAGTCTCCGCGCCGGCTACGAGCAGTACTTC. Translation gives CASSLRAGYEQYF.